This passage covers 2 T cell receptor beta chains from one sample sequenced in a study of cytomegalovirus exposure and HLA in healthy donors. Researchers ran the PCR with 60 Vbeta and 13 Jbeta primers. This table comes from immunoSEQ multiplex PCR, and its TCRdb copy is limited to in-frame clones, with some not included. This table holds 130,000 or so clones, 77% found once. Specimen: PBMCs. Receptors were obtained from a female donor in good health and CMV-seronegative.

This chain uses TRBV29-1 with TRBJ1-2, with D unresolved. The CDR3 has 14 residues. Germline CDR1 is SQVTM and CDR2 is ANQGSEA. Trimming left V 4 bases short and J 4 bases short, with 16 bases between. The CDR3 nucleotides read TGCAGCGTTGGCCCCGGATTAGGCGGCTATGGCTACACCTTC. Translating it yields CSVGPGLGGYGYTF.

The chain combines TRBV6-5 with TRBJ2-7; D perhaps matches TRBD1 (5 bases). The CDR3 totals 15 residues. Germline V CDR1 and CDR2: MNHEY, SVGAGI. The ends were cut back, 2 bases at V and 3 bases at J, with 14 bases in the middle. The CDR3 here is CASSYGAAKGYEQYF. The CDR3 DNA sequence: TGTGCCAGCAGTTACGGGGCGGCAAAAGGCTACGAGCAGTACTTC.